Each of the 26 T cell receptor beta chains below was sequenced from the same sample in a study of CD8 T cells in Susac syndrome. Reverse transcription of 0.5 to 1 ug RNA was performed with random hexamers. TCRdb called the immunoSEQ multiplex PCR reads again in MiXCR, with one record for every CDR3 protein. The sample contains around 280,000 distinct CDR3 sequences, roughly 94% of which appear only once. The source material was CD4+ T cells from PBMCs. The receptors here all came from a human donor with multiple sclerosis.

A single count supports this clonotype. This chain joins TRBV18 and TRBJ1-2, with 8 bases aligning to TRBD1. Trimming took 4 bases from V and 4 from J; bases not matched to a gene: 11. The CDR3 is made up of 16 amino acids. The germline gives CDR1 KGHSH, CDR2 LQKENI. The DNA for the CDR3 is TGTGCCAGCTCACTAACTGACAGGGGACAAATCTATGGCTACACCTTC. It is translated as CASSLTDRGQIYGYTF.

The chain links TRBV7-2 to TRBJ1-2; 8 nucleotides align to TRBD1. The CDR3 length is 14 residues. V lost 4 bases and J lost 2; bases outside the gene matches: 3. Germline-derived CDR1 and CDR2 are SGHTA and FQGNSA. In DNA form, the CDR3 reads TGTGCCAGCAGCTCAGGGGGCGGAAACTATGGCTACACCTTC. This translates into CASSSGGGNYGYTF.

V is TRBV18 and J is TRBJ2-3; either TRBD1 or TRBD2 may supply D (5 bases each). With 4 bases removed from V and 2 bases from J, the gap between germline ends came to 13 bases. Germline lookup yields CDR1 KGHSH and CDR2 LQKENI. This CDR3 has 15 residues. The CDR3 spells CASSRDPGNTDTQYF. DNA for the CDR3: TGTGCCAGCTCACGGGACCCGGGGAACACAGATACGCAGTATTTT.

The rearrangement uses TRBV7-2 and TRBJ2-7, with 11 bases identical to TRBD2. The CDR3 extends over 16 amino acids. Germline trimming cut 1 base from V and 2 bases from J; bases unmatched to any gene: 4. Germline CDR1 reads SGHTA; CDR2 reads FQGNSA. In nucleotides, the CDR3 is TGTGCCAGCAGCTTAGAGGTAGCGGGAGGGCCCTACGAGCAGTACTTC. It codes for CASSLEVAGGPYEQYF. Drawing the rest from reference TRBV7-2 and TRBJ2-7, the complete variable domain is GAGVSQSPSNKVTEKGKDVELRCDPISGHTALYWYRQSLGQGLEFLIYFQGNSAPDKSGLPSDRFSAERTGGSVSTLTIQRTQQEDSAVYLCASSLEVAGGPYEQYFGPGTRLTVT.

The chain has TRBV6-5 and TRBJ2-7; D possibly corresponds to TRBD2 (6 bases). The germline CDR1 and CDR2 sequences are MNHEY and SVGAGI. This CDR3 contains 15 residues. V dropped 6 bases and J dropped 3 bases, with 18 bases sitting between them. CDR3 in amino acids: CASRPTSGLRYEQYF. The CDR3 nucleotides are TGTGCCAGCAGACCAACCTCGGGACTGCGCTACGAGCAGTACTTC.

This clonotype was found once. The chain joins TRBV6-6 to TRBJ2-1; TRBD2 matches at 11 bases. From germline, CDR1 is MNHNY and CDR2 SVGAGI (reference sequence). CDR3 length equals 15 residues. V trimming: 6 bases; J trimming: 9 bases; junction bases outside the gene matches: 10. This CDR3 reads CASSRGLAAWGEQFF. The CDR3 region has the DNA TGTGCCAGCAGCCGGGGACTAGCGGCCTGGGGTGAGCAGTTCTTC.

The V call is TRBV24-1, the J call TRBJ2-5; 11 bases are a match to TRBD2. CDR1 and CDR2 from the germline V gene are KGHDR and SFDVKD. The CDR3 loop spans 15 amino acids. V was clipped by 9 bases and J by 4 bases; unmatched bases: 9. The CDR3 coding sequence is TGTGCCACCTCAGATAGCGGGGGGGCGGGAGAGACCCAGTACTTC. Protein sequence: CATSDSGGAGETQYF.

The table lists this clonotype with a few counts. The CDR3 DNA is TGTGCCAGCAGCTTGCCGGGACAGCAAGAGACCCAGTACTTC. Translation gives CASSLPGQQETQYF. The chain couples TRBV5-4 to TRBJ2-5, with 7 bases fitting TRBD1. The CDR3 is 14 amino acids. Germline values: CDR1 SGHNT, CDR2 YYREEE (reference sequence). V shed 1 base, J shed 2 bases, and the junction held 2 bases outside the gene matches.

The chain combines TRBV7-2 with TRBJ1-2, with a weak D call TRBD1 (6 bases). The CDR3 extends over 17 amino acids. CDR1 is SGHTA and CDR2 is FQGNSA in the germline V gene. V dropped 5 bases and J dropped 2 bases, with 21 bases sitting between them. The CDR3 sequence: CASSRKTTGPINYGYTF. The DNA of the CDR3 is TGTGCCAGCAGCCGCAAAACGACAGGACCGATCAACTATGGCTACACCTTC.

The chain is built from TRBV7-6 and TRBJ2-5; 9 bases agree with TRBD2. From germline, CDR1 is SGHVS and CDR2 FNYEAQ. V was clipped by 4 bases and J by 5 bases; unmatched bases: 8. The CDR3 totals 15 residues. As DNA, the CDR3 is TGTGCCAGCAGCTACGGGACTAGCAGGCAGGAGACCCAGTACTTC. It codes for CASSYGTSRQETQYF.

The chain carries TRBV6-5 and TRBJ2-1; D tentatively fits TRBD1 or TRBD2 (5 bases each). This CDR3 spans 15 amino acids. V lost 6 bases, J lost 8 bases, and 20 bases lay in between. Germline CDR1 is MNHEY and CDR2 is SVGAGI. The CDR3 DNA is TGTGCCAGCAGCCCCCCGGGACCCCTTGGCGATGAGCAGTTCTTC. Its protein is CASSPPGPLGDEQFF.

The V and J genes are TRBV19 and TRBJ2-2, with D hard to call. Per germline, CDR1 LNHDA and CDR2 SQIVND (reference sequence). This CDR3 region has 14 residues. V was cut by 10 bases and J by 0 bases, with 12 bases left in between. The DNA for the CDR3 is TGTGCCACCGCCCCCCTACCGAACACCGGGGAGCTGTTTTTT. Its protein product is CATAPLPNTGELFF.

This clonotype was detected once. The chain joins TRBV19 to TRBJ2-7, with a weak D call TRBD1 (6 bases). CDR1 LNHDA and CDR2 SQIVND come from the germline V gene (reference sequence). V lost 9 bases and J 6 bases, leaving 12 bases between the germline ends. The CDR3 loop spans 11 amino acids. CDR3 nucleotide sequence: TGTGCCAGCAGGGGTTCTGGCGAGCAGTACTTC. The encoded protein is CASRGSGEQYF.

The chain joins TRBV20-1 to TRBJ2-7; 7 nucleotides align to TRBD1. This CDR3 is 13 amino acids long. V lost 4 bases to trimming and J lost 1 base; unmatched junction nucleotides: 4. Germline CDR1 is DFQATT and CDR2 is SNEGSKA (reference sequence). This CDR3 is CSAIRDSSYEQYF. The CDR3 nucleotides read TGCAGTGCTATCCGGGACAGTTCCTACGAGCAGTACTTC.

The rearrangement uses TRBV7-8 and TRBJ2-7, with a tentative D call TRBD1 (6 bases). This CDR3 region has 14 residues. The V end was cut by 5 bases, the J end by 1 base, with 12 bases between. CDR1 SGHVS and CDR2 FQNEAQ come from the germline V gene. CDR3 bases: TGTGCCAGCAGCGAAAACAGGGTATCCTACGAGCAGTACTTC. Amino acids: CASSENRVSYEQYF.

The chain combines TRBV5-1 with TRBJ2-7; possibly TRBD2 for D (5 bases). The CDR3 runs 14 residues. V was shortened by 5 bases and J by 2 bases, with 14 bases between the two germline ends. Germline-derived CDR1 and CDR2 are SGHRS and YFSETQ. This CDR3 is CASRKEDGTYEQYF. CDR3 sequence (DNA): TGCGCCAGCAGAAAAGAGGACGGGACCTACGAGCAGTACTTC.

The chain links TRBV6-5 to TRBJ1-5; D possibly corresponds to TRBD1 (6 bases). V shed 6 bases and J shed 4 bases, with 13 bases lying between them. Germline lookup yields CDR1 MNHEY and CDR2 SVGAGI. This CDR3 spans 14 amino acids. The CDR3 DNA reads TGTGCCAGCAGCCCCAATACAGGGAATCAGCCCCAGCATTTT. Amino acid sequence: CASSPNTGNQPQHF.

Comments on this clonotype: Relative to the germline gene, one junction end is altered; a read error may explain this. This chain joins TRBV5-6 and TRBJ2-4; D call uncertain. Germline V gene sequence: CDR1 SGHDT, CDR2 YYEEEE. The CDR3 runs 12 residues. The CDR3 sequence is CASSFAKNIQHF. CDR3 sequence (DNA): TGTGCCAGCAGCTTTGCCAAAAACATTCAGCACTTC. Based on the CDR3 plus reference TRBV5-6 and TRBJ2-4, the full variable domain is DAGVTQSPTHLIKTRGQQVTLRCSPKSGHDTVSWYQQALGQGPQFIFQYYEEEERQRGNFPDRFSGHQFPNYSSELNVNALLLGDSALYLCASSFAKNIQHFGAGTRLSVL.

The J gene is TRBJ1-1, the V gene TRBV18, with D possibly TRBD1 on 6 matching bases. This CDR3 region has 17 residues. Germline V lookup: CDR1 KGHSH, CDR2 LQKENI. The V and J ends lost 2 bases and 0 bases respectively, with 16 bases between them. The DNA for the CDR3 is TGTGCCAGCTCACCAAGGAGGGACACCTCAATGAACACTGAAGCTTTCTTT. This sequence encodes CASSPRRDTSMNTEAFF.

The sample holds one count of this clonotype. The J gene is TRBJ1-1, the V gene TRBV18, with unresolved D. CDR1 and CDR2 (germline): KGHSH, LQKENI. With 0 bases removed from V and 14 bases from J, the gap between germline ends came to 16 bases. CDR3 length: 13 amino acids. CDR3 loop: CASSPPVTVGYFF. CDR3 DNA: TGTGCCAGCTCACCACCTGTTACAGTAGGCTACTTCTTT.

This chain joins TRBV19 and TRBJ1-5; 8 positions agree with TRBD1. The CDR3 length is 15 residues. The germline V gene encodes CDR1 LNHDA and CDR2 SQIVND (reference sequence). With 5 bases clipped from V and 6 bases from J, the junction kept 9 bases outside the gene matches. The CDR3 DNA reads as TGTGCCAGTAGTGGGGCAGGGGGCAGGGGTCAGCCCCAGCATTTT. It encodes CASSGAGGRGQPQHF.

V is TRBV6-2 or TRBV6-3 and J is TRBJ1-5; D may be TRBD1 (5 bases). Trimming removed 5 bases at V and 3 bases at J, with 14 bases between. This CDR3 region has 15 residues. Germline lookup yields CDR1 MNHEY and CDR2 SVGEGT. CDR3 in DNA: TGTGCCAGCAGTCAGGGCGGGCAGTCCAATCAGCCCCAGCATTTT. It yields the protein CASSQGGQSNQPQHF.

The V gene is TRBV12-3 or TRBV12-4, the J gene TRBJ2-1; TRBD1 is a possible D gene (6 bases). The CDR3 is made up of 13 amino acids. V was shortened by 6 bases and J by 5 bases, with 11 bases between the two germline ends. CDR3 coding DNA: TGTGCCAGCAGCCCCTGGACAGACAATGAGCAGTTCTTC. Amino acid sequence: CASSPWTDNEQFF.

The chain is built from TRBV7-2 and TRBJ1-2; 9 bases are shared with TRBD1. The CDR3 runs to 15 residues. Per the germline V gene, CDR1 is SGHTA and CDR2 is FQGNSA. The trim removed 1 base at V and 5 bases at J, leaving 5 bases unmatched. The CDR3 here is CASSLVGGTGYGYTF. For the CDR3, the DNA is TGTGCCAGCAGCTTAGTTGGGGGGACAGGGTATGGCTACACCTTC.

The chain combines TRBV12-3 or TRBV12-4 with TRBJ2-5; 7 bases agree with TRBD1. V lost 5 bases, J lost 2 bases, and 5 bases stayed unmatched. This CDR3 contains 14 residues. The CDR3 protein is CASSRDSEQETQYF. In nucleotides, the CDR3 is TGTGCCAGCAGTCGGGACAGCGAACAAGAGACCCAGTACTTC.

J is TRBJ1-5 and V is TRBV12-3 or TRBV12-4; D is unresolved. Trimming removed 1 base from V and 9 bases from J, with 10 bases in between. The CDR3 extends over 13 amino acids. CDR3 in DNA: TGTGCCAGCAGTTTAGGGGTTTCGGGGCCCCAGCATTTT. Protein: CASSLGVSGPQHF.